This T cell receptor (beta chain) is from a study of blood T cell repertoires in COVID-19. This CDR3 is 15 amino acids long. The germline CDR1 and CDR2 sequences are SGHRS and YFSETQ. V was trimmed by 1 base and J by 6 bases, leaving 15 bases between them. Assay: immunoSEQ multiplex PCR; the TCRdb copy retains only in-frame clones and omits some. This table has 110,000 to 150,000 clones, 84% appearing once. The V call is TRBV5-1, the J call TRBJ2-3; D is unclear. Material: peripheral blood. This receptor was obtained from a human donor in a cohort sampled during active COVID-19. CDR3 in amino acids: CASSLTQLTVDTQYF. The CDR3 DNA is TGCGCCAGCAGCTTGACGCAGCTAACAGTCGATACGCAGTATTTT.